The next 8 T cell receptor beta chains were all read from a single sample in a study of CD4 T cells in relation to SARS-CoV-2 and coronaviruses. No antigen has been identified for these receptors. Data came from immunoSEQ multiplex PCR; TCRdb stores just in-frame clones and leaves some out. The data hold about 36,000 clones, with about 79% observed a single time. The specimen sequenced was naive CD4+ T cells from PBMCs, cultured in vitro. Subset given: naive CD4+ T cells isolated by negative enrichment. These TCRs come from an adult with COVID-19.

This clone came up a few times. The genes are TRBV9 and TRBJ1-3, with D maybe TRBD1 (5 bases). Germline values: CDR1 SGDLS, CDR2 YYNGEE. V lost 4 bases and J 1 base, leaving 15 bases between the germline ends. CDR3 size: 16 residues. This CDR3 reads CASSLGVGDSGNTIYF. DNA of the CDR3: TGTGCCAGCAGCCTCGGGGTAGGGGATTCTGGAAACACCATATATTTT.

The CDR3 reads CASSLNRATGANVLTF. The CDR3 DNA reads TGCGCCAGCAGCTTGAACAGGGCCACAGGGGCCAACGTCCTGACTTTC. The chain has TRBV5-1 and TRBJ2-6, with D possibly TRBD1 on 6 matching bases. The germline CDR1 and CDR2 sequences are SGHRS and YFSETQ. V gave up 1 base and J gave up 4 bases, with 12 bases separating them. CDR3 length: 16 residues. Drawing the rest from reference TRBV5-1 and TRBJ2-6, the complete variable domain is KAGVTQTPRYLIKTRGQQVTLSCSPISGHRSVSWYQQTPGQGLQFLFEYFSETQRNKGNFPGRFSGRQFSNSRSEMNVSTLELGDSALYLCASSLNRATGANVLTFGAGSRLTVL.

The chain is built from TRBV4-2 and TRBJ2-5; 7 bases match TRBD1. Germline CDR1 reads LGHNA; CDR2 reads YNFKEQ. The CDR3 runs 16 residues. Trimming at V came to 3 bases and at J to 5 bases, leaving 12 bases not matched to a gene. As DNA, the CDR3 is TGTGCCAGCAGCCACTCTGGGACAGCCAATCCCGAGACCCAGTACTTC. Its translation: CASSHSGTANPETQYF.

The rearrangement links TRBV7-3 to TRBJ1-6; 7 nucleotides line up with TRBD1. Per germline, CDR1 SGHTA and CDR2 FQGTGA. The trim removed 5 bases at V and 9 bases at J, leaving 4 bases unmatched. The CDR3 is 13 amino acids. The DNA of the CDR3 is TGTGCCAGCAGCACGGACAGGTTTTCACCCCTCCACTTT. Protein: CASSTDRFSPLHF.

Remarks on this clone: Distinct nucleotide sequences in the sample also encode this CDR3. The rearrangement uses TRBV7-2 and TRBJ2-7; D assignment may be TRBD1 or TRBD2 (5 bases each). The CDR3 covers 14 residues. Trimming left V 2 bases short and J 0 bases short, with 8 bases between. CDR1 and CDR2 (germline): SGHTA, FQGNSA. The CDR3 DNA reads TGTGCCAGCAGCTTATCCGGGACCTCCTACGAGCAGTACTTC. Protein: CASSLSGTSYEQYF. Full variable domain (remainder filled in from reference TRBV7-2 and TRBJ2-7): GAGVSQSPSNKVTEKGKDVELRCDPISGHTALYWYRQSLGQGLEFLIYFQGNSAPDKSGLPSDRFSAERTGGSVSTLTIQRTQQEDSAVYLCASSLSGTSYEQYFGPGTRLTVT.

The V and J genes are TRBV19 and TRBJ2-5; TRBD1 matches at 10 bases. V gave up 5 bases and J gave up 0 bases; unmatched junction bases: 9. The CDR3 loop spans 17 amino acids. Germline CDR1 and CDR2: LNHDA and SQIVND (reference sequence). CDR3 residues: CASSPAGQGVHQETQYF. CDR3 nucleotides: TGTGCCAGTAGTCCAGCCGGACAGGGGGTACACCAAGAGACCCAGTACTTC.

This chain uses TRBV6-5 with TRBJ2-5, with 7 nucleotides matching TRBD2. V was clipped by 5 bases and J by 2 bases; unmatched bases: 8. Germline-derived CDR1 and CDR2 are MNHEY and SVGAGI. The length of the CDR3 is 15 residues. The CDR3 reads CASSTERDAQETQYF. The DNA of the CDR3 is TGTGCCAGCAGTACCGAGCGGGATGCGCAAGAGACCCAGTACTTC.

The CDR3 sequence is CASSLMTNEQFF. CDR3 nucleotide sequence: TGTGCCAGCAGTTTGATGACCAATGAGCAGTTCTTC. The chain uses TRBV28 and TRBJ2-1; D uncertain. The V end lost 3 bases, the J end lost 6 bases, and 6 bases lay between the germline ends. This CDR3 region has 12 residues. Looked up from germline, CDR1 is MDHEN and CDR2 is SYDVKM. The variable domain in full, with the rest retrieved from reference TRBV28 and TRBJ2-1, is DVKVTQSSRYLVKRTGEKVFLECVQDMDHENMFWYRQDPGLGLRLIYFSYDVKMKEKGDIPEGYSVSREKKERFSLILESASTNQTSMYLCASSLMTNEQFFGPGTRLTVL.